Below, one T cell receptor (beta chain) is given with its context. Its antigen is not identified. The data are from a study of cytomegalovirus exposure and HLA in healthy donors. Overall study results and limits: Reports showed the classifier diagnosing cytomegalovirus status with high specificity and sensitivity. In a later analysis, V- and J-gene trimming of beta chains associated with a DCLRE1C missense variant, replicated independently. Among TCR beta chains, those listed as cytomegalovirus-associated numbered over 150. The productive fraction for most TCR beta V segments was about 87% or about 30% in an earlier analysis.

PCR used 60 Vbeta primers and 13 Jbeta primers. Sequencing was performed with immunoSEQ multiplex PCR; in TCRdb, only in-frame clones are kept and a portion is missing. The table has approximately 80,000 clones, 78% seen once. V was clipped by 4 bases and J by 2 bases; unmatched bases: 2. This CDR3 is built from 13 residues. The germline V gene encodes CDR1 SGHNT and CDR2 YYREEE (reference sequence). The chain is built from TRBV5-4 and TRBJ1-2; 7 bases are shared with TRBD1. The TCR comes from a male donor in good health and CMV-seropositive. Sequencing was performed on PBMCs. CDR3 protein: CASSVDRNYGYTF. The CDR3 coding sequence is TGTGCCAGCAGCGTGGACAGGAACTATGGCTACACCTTC.